This T cell receptor (beta chain) is drawn from a study of Graves' ophthalmopathy and Graves' hyperthyroidism. Study-level points and caveats: Cross-validated, the 13-signature model showed 87.88%/81.08% sensitivity/specificity, and 80%/75% in the test set. Forecasting of ophthalmopathy progression by the model achieved almost 71% sensitivity and 72.22% specificity.

As the template, RNA transcripts were used to amplify TCR beta CDR3 regions. First-round RT-PCR used HTBI primers; second-round multiplex PCR followed. Via MiXCR, TCRdb re-called the multiplex PCR reads, giving one row per CDR3 protein. The data contain over a million distinct CDR3 sequences, about two fifths of them seen just once; the ten biggest clones take up 11%. This clonotype appeared many times. As yet, its antigen is unknown. Other autoimmune diseases, uncontrolled infections, pregnancy or lactation excluded patients from enrollment. This receptor was taken from an adult man with Graves' hyperthyroidism. The source material was peripheral blood or thyroid tissue (not recorded which).

CDR3 nucleotide sequence: TGTGCCAGCAGTGAAGACGGGACAGAATATCAGCCCCAGCATTTT. Its protein product is CASSEDGTEYQPQHF. The rearrangement uses TRBV2 and TRBJ1-5; 7 nucleotides agree with TRBD1. Per germline, CDR1 SNHLY and CDR2 FYNNEI. The CDR3 spans 15 residues. V shed 1 base and J 5 bases; nucleotides not matched to a gene: 5.